This entry is about one T cell receptor beta chain. The sample is drawn from a study of blood T cell repertoires in COVID-19. About the study: There were acute and convalescent COVID-19 samples, and they came from the United States, Italy and Spain. PBMCs, B-cell-depleted T cells, or T cells provided the cDNA or gDNA that made up the material.

The CDR3 totals 17 residues. In germline, CDR1 is SGHAT, CDR2 FQNNGV. The V segment lost 2 bases and the J segment 2 bases; nucleotides outside the gene matches: 8. Study processing details: Using reference gene primer amplification, nucleated cell counts were estimated. TCRdb keeps only in-frame clones here, not all; method: immunoSEQ multiplex PCR. The DNA was the basis for D and trimming; V, J and clone size are from that table. The top ten clones hold 1.2% of a sample with roughly 180,000 clones, over 75% of them seen once. This TCR was recovered from a man aged 55 to 70 who had recovered from COVID-19. The sample taken for sequencing was peripheral blood. The J gene is TRBJ2-3, the V gene TRBV11-2; 9 bases agree with TRBD2. CDR3 amino acids: CASSLLRSGGITDTQYF. The CDR3 DNA follows: TGTGCCAGCAGCTTATTACGGAGCGGGGGGATCACAGATACGCAGTATTTT.